These 28 T cell receptor beta chains were all obtained from the same sample, sequenced in a study of vaccination effects on CD4 cells after COVID-19. This table comes from immunoSEQ multiplex PCR, and its TCRdb copy is limited to in-frame clones, with some not included. The sample holds 78,000 or so clones, under 80% seen once. What these receptors recognize is not known. Prior to sequencing, the ViraFEST assay stimulated PBMC with viral peptide pools, which expanded the antigen-specific CD4+ T cells. Between days 9 and 10 of culture, CD4+ T cells were separated out. All vaccine recipients tested negative for nucleocapsid antibodies and had never contracted SARS-CoV-2 infection. The sequences come from CD4+ T cells from PBMCs cultured with SARS-CoV-2 spike peptides, collected before COVID-19 vaccination. Receptors were obtained from a human donor who received a COVID-19 vaccine.

The chain recombines TRBV10-1 with TRBJ2-1; weak D call: TRBD1 (5 bases). Deletions cut 0 bases from V and 3 bases from J, with 12 bases between. The germline V gene encodes CDR1 WNHNN and CDR2 SYGVQD (reference sequence). The CDR3 has 16 residues. CDR3 nucleotides: TGCGCCAGCAGTGAGTCTTCAGGGATCATCTACAATGAGCAGTTCTTC. It yields the protein CASSESSGIIYNEQFF.

This chain uses TRBV3-1 (or the pseudogene TRBV3-2) with TRBJ2-7; TRBD1 matches 10 bases. This CDR3 is built from 16 residues. The trim removed 5 bases at V and 2 bases at J, leaving 9 bases unmatched. Germline CDR1 is LGHDT and CDR2 is YNNKEL (reference sequence). In DNA, the CDR3 is TGTGCCAGCAGCATTCCGGGACAGGGGACTACCTACGAGCAGTACGTC. Translated, it gives CASSIPGQGTTYEQYV.

The gene calls are TRBV9 and TRBJ2-2; 7 nucleotides align to TRBD2. After removal of 1 base from V and 0 bases from J, the junction contained 6 bases not matched to a gene. The CDR3 spans 17 residues. Germline values: CDR1 SGDLS, CDR2 YYNGEE. CDR3: CASSVSLGRANTGELFF. CDR3 sequence (DNA): TGTGCCAGCAGCGTATCGTTGGGGAGGGCGAACACCGGGGAGCTGTTTTTT.

This chain uses TRBV9 with TRBJ2-6; D remains unclear. This CDR3 spans 14 amino acids. Germline CDR1 is SGDLS and CDR2 is YYNGEE. The V end was cut by 4 bases, the J end by 2 bases, with 7 bases between. The CDR3 coding sequence is TGTGCCAGCAGCCAGGTAGCTGGGGCCAACGTCCTGACTTTC. It encodes CASSQVAGANVLTF.

The V gene is TRBV3-1 (or the pseudogene TRBV3-2), the J gene TRBJ2-3, with D unresolved. Germline-derived CDR1 and CDR2 are LGHDT and YNNKEL (reference sequence). The CDR3 is made up of 12 amino acids. V lost 4 bases to trimming and J lost 4 bases, with 6 bases between them. CDR3 amino acids: CASSLQADTQYF. CDR3 nucleotides: TGTGCCAGCAGCCTTCAGGCAGATACGCAGTATTTT.

This clone appeared a single time. The chain uses TRBV18 and TRBJ2-7; TRBD1 matches at 7 bases. The CDR3 covers 14 residues. The V and J ends lost 2 bases and 6 bases, in that order; junction bases with no gene match: 7. Germline loops: CDR1 KGHSH, CDR2 LQKENI. CDR3 DNA: TGTGCCAGCTCACCATCGGATACAGGGGTCGAGCAGTACGTC. Protein product: CASSPSDTGVEQYV.

This clone was found once. The V and J genes are TRBV5-1 and TRBJ2-3; 7 bases are a match to TRBD1. The J segment lost 1 base and the V segment lost 4 bases, leaving 15 bases of the junction unmatched. This CDR3 is built from 18 residues. Germline values: CDR1 SGHRS, CDR2 YFSETQ. The CDR3 nucleotides read TGCGCCAGCAGCGGCGACTTTATGACAGGGTCCGGCACAGATACGCAGTATTTT. Protein product: CASSGDFMTGSGTDTQYF. Using reference TRBV5-1 and TRBJ2-3 for the parts outside the CDR3, the full variable domain is KAGVTQTPRYLIKTRGQQVTLSCSPISGHRSVSWYQQTPGQGLQFLFEYFSETQRNKGNFPGRFSGRQFSNSRSEMNVSTLELGDSALYLCASSGDFMTGSGTDTQYFGPGTRLTVL.

The chain recombines TRBV18 with TRBJ1-1, with TRBD1 matching 11 bases. Germline V gene lookup returns CDR1 KGHSH and CDR2 LQKENI. CDR3 length: 16 amino acids. V was pared by 1 base and J by 3 bases, with 4 bases of the junction left unmatched. The CDR3: CASSPRDRGRDTEAFF. The DNA of the CDR3 is TGTGCCAGCTCACCACGGGACAGGGGGAGGGACACTGAAGCTTTCTTT.

This clone was observed once. The chain couples TRBV2 to TRBJ2-7; no clear D. Germline V gene data show CDR1 as SNHLY and CDR2 as FYNNEI. CDR3 length: 14 amino acids. Trimming took 4 bases from V and 3 from J, leaving 13 bases between them. CDR3 coding DNA: TGTGCCAGCAGTGTTCCCCGGGTTTACTACGAGCAGTACGTC. Amino acids: CASSVPRVYYEQYV.

The V and J genes are TRBV6-5 and TRBJ1-6, with D possibly matching TRBD1 (6 bases). CDR3 length: 15 residues. Germline CDR1 and CDR2: MNHEY and SVGAGI. Trimming took off 6 bases at V and 8 bases at J, with 17 bases between the two ends. This CDR3 is CASRAPQGRYSPLHF. For the CDR3, the DNA is TGTGCCAGCAGGGCGCCTCAGGGGAGGTATTCACCCCTCCACTTT.

The rearrangement uses TRBV6-2 or TRBV6-3 and TRBJ1-2; D is ambiguous. Germline CDR1 is MNHEY and CDR2 is SVGEGT. Trimming took off 2 bases at V and 3 bases at J, with 10 bases between the two ends. The CDR3 is 14 residues long. CDR3 region: CASSYADHYYGYTF. The CDR3 nucleotides read TGTGCCAGCAGTTACGCGGACCATTACTATGGCTACACCTTC.

This chain joins TRBV4-2 and TRBJ2-5; D possibly matches TRBD1 or TRBD2 (6 bases each). V was trimmed by 1 base and J by 5 bases, leaving 20 bases between them. This CDR3 spans 17 amino acids. CDR1 is LGHNA, CDR2 YNFKEQ, per germline. The CDR3 loop reads CASSQGTGGIQGETQYF. The CDR3 DNA reads TGTGCCAGCAGCCAAGGGACCGGCGGGATCCAGGGGGAGACCCAGTACTTC.

In the case of this clone: The same CDR3 is also encoded by other DNA sequences in this sample. V usage is TRBV29-1 and J usage is TRBJ1-1; perhaps TRBD1 as D (5 bases). Germline V CDR1 and CDR2: SQVTM, ANQGSEA. This CDR3 region has 12 residues. Trimming shortened V by 2 bases and J by 2 bases, and 6 bases separated the two germline ends. This chain's CDR3 is CSVERGNTEAFF. CDR3 DNA sequence: TGCAGCGTTGAAAGGGGCAACACTGAAGCTTTCTTT. The whole variable domain, filled in from reference TRBV29-1 and TRBJ1-1, reads SAVISQKPSRDICQRGTSLTIQCQVDSQVTMMFWYRQQPGQSLTLIATANQGSEATYESGFVIDKFPISRPNLTFSTLTVSNMSPEDSSIYLCSVERGNTEAFFGQGTRLTVV.

The rearrangement uses TRBV18 and TRBJ1-5; D may be TRBD1 (6 bases). This CDR3 spans 15 amino acids. Germline-derived CDR1 and CDR2 are KGHSH and LQKENI. V lost 1 base, J lost 0 bases, and 7 bases lay in between. CDR3 loop: CASSPRTASNQPQHF. The CDR3 bases are TGTGCCAGCTCACCACGGACAGCTAGCAATCAGCCCCAGCATTTT.

Written as DNA, the CDR3 is TGTGCCTGGAGTGTATACGGACAGGGATATGGAAACACCATATATTTT. Translation gives CAWSVYGQGYGNTIYF. The chain has TRBV30 and TRBJ1-3, with 8 bases identical to TRBD1. Trimming at V came to 0 bases and at J to 3 bases, leaving 7 bases not matched to a gene. Germline V lookup: CDR1 GTSNPN, CDR2 SVGIG (reference sequence). This CDR3 spans 16 amino acids.

V and J are TRBV7-9 and TRBJ2-1; TRBD1 matches 10 bases. Looked up from germline, CDR1 is SEHNR and CDR2 is FQNEAQ (reference sequence). The length of the CDR3 is 18 residues. V was clipped by 3 bases and J by 5 bases; unmatched bases: 13. The CDR3 DNA sequence: TGTGCCAGCAGCTTTCCCAGGGGGACGGGACAGGGGAACAATGAGCAGTTCTTC. This codes for CASSFPRGTGQGNNEQFF.

This chain uses TRBV6-6 with TRBJ1-2; no reliable D call. Germline assignment: CDR1 MNHNY and CDR2 SVGAGI (reference sequence). Trimming removed 7 bases at V and 0 bases at J, with 6 bases between. The CDR3 runs to 12 residues. The CDR3 is CASTTSNYGYTF. The DNA for the CDR3 is TGTGCCAGCACGACATCTAACTATGGCTACACCTTC.

The chain couples TRBV7-2 to TRBJ2-5; D is perhaps TRBD2 (5 bases). From germline, CDR1 is SGHTA and CDR2 FQGNSA. Trimming took 6 bases from V and 0 from J, leaving 14 bases between them. This CDR3 has 15 amino acids. The CDR3 region is CASRASTGNQETQYF. The CDR3 DNA follows: TGTGCCAGCAGGGCGAGTACGGGGAACCAAGAGACCCAGTACTTC.

The rearrangement joins TRBV7-3 to TRBJ2-2; 11 nucleotides agree with TRBD1. Germline trimming cut 5 bases from V and 7 bases from J; bases unmatched to any gene: 9. Germline V lookup: CDR1 SGHTA, CDR2 FQGTGA. The CDR3 extends over 16 amino acids. The CDR3 loop reads CASSLPGQGGVGELFF. The CDR3, as DNA: TGTGCCAGCAGCCTTCCGGGACAGGGGGGCGTCGGGGAGCTGTTTTTT.

There are a few counts of this clone. The chain has TRBV10-3 and TRBJ2-7; tentative D call: TRBD2 (6 bases). The CDR3 consists of 12 residues. V lost 10 bases and J 2 bases, leaving 12 bases between the germline ends. Germline loops: CDR1 ENHRY, CDR2 SYGVKD. CDR3 loop: CATGLSTYEQYV. CDR3 coding DNA: TGTGCCACCGGACTATCTACCTACGAGCAGTACGTC.

This chain connects TRBV19 to TRBJ2-3, with D unclear. The CDR3 spans 13 residues. V was clipped by 1 base and J by 3 bases, with 5 bases between them. CDR1 and CDR2 (germline): LNHDA, SQIVND (reference sequence). The CDR3 loop reads CASSIARTDTQYF. CDR3 coding DNA: TGTGCCAGTAGTATAGCGAGAACAGATACGCAGTATTTT.

This clone was observed a few times. The rearrangement joins TRBV7-9 to TRBJ1-1; TRBD1 aligns across 7 bases. The germline gives CDR1 SEHNR, CDR2 FQNEAQ (reference sequence). Trimming at V came to 5 bases and at J to 1 base, leaving 7 bases not matched to a gene. The CDR3 length is 15 residues. The DNA of the CDR3 is TGTGCCAGCAGCAGGTGGGACAGAGAGAACACTGAAGCTTTCTTT. Protein: CASSRWDRENTEAFF.

The chain uses TRBV5-1 and TRBJ2-6, with D tentatively TRBD2 (6 bases). This CDR3 is 16 amino acids long. Germline V gives CDR1 SGHRS, CDR2 YFSETQ. Trimming took off 1 base at V and 4 bases at J, with 12 bases between the two ends. Here the CDR3 DNA reads TGCGCCAGCAGCTTGACGGGACTGGGAGGGGCCAACGTCCTGACTTTC. Its translation is CASSLTGLGGANVLTF.

This chain joins TRBV3-1 (or the pseudogene TRBV3-2) and TRBJ2-2; D gene unclear. V was pared by 1 base and J by 3 bases, with 3 bases between. CDR3 length equals 13 residues. The germline gives CDR1 LGHDT, CDR2 YNNKEL (reference sequence). The CDR3, as DNA: TGTGCCAGCAGCCAAGTCTACACCGGGGAGCTGTTTTTT. Protein product: CASSQVYTGELFF.

The chain uses TRBV5-1 and TRBJ1-1; D not resolved. Trimming removed 2 bases at V and 3 bases at J, with 11 bases between. CDR3 length equals 14 residues. The germline V gene encodes CDR1 SGHRS and CDR2 YFSETQ. DNA of the CDR3: TGCGCCAGCAGCTTCCTGGGCGGTGACACTGAAGCTTTCTTT. It codes for CASSFLGGDTEAFF.

This sequence joins TRBV18 and TRBJ2-7, with unresolved D. Trimming shortened V by 3 bases and J by 3 bases, and 9 bases separated the two germline ends. CDR1 is KGHSH, CDR2 LQKENI, per germline. This CDR3 spans 13 amino acids. CDR3 sequence: CASSPLANYEQYV. CDR3 nucleotides: TGTGCCAGCTCACCCCTTGCGAACTACGAGCAGTACGTC.

The V gene is TRBV9, the J gene TRBJ2-2; unclear D gene. The CDR3 spans 14 residues. CDR1 is SGDLS and CDR2 is YYNGEE in the germline V gene. Trimming pared 3 bases from V and 6 bases from J, leaving 12 bases between. CDR3 sequence reads: CASSGRTAPGELFF. CDR3 DNA: TGTGCCAGCAGCGGCCGGACGGCCCCCGGGGAGCTGTTTTTT.

This sequence joins TRBV7-3 and TRBJ2-3; 8 nucleotides match TRBD2. This CDR3 spans 17 amino acids. Losses at the gene ends were 5 bases for V and 0 bases for J; bases not matched to a gene: 10. The V gene's germline CDR1 is SGHTA and CDR2 FQGTGA. Here the CDR3 DNA reads TGTGCCAGCAGCAACGACCCACAGCGGGGGAGCACAGATACGCAGTATTTT. Translating gives CASSNDPQRGSTDTQYF. The full variable domain, completed using reference TRBV7-3 and TRBJ2-3, is GAGVSQTPSNKVTEKGKYVELRCDPISGHTALYWYRQSLGQGPEFLIYFQGTGAADDSGLPNDRFFAVRPEGSVSTLKIQRTERGDSAVYLCASSNDPQRGSTDTQYFGPGTRLTVL.